One and the same sample provided the 11 T cell receptor beta chains below, sequenced in a study of cytotoxic CD8 clonotypes in ibrutinib-treated CLL. TCRdb's copy holds only in-frame clones and misses some; the assay was immunoSEQ multiplex PCR. This table has roughly 15,000 clones, 81% appearing once. The starting material was PBMCs, obtained before ibrutinib treatment. Receptors originate from a human donor with chronic lymphocytic leukemia.

The chain recombines TRBV28 with TRBJ2-3, with TRBD2 as a possible D gene (5 bases). Germline V CDR1 and CDR2: MDHEN, SYDVKM. The CDR3 covers 15 residues. V was shortened by 8 bases and J by 2 bases, with 17 bases between the two germline ends. In DNA form, the CDR3 reads TGTGCCAGCTTACTTGGGCAGCGGACCACAGATACGCAGTATTTT. Protein: CASLLGQRTTDTQYF. Combining the CDR3 with reference TRBV28 and TRBJ2-3 gives the whole variable domain DVKVTQSSRYLVKRTGEKVFLECVQDMDHENMFWYRQDPGLGLRLIYFSYDVKMKEKGDIPEGYSVSREKKERFSLILESASTNQTSMYLCASLLGQRTTDTQYFGPGTRLTVL.

V and J are TRBV5-6 and TRBJ2-2, with a possible D match to TRBD2 (6 bases). Trimming took 2 bases from V and 7 from J, leaving 15 bases between them. There are 15 residues in the CDR3. CDR1 is SGHDT and CDR2 is YYEEEE in the germline V gene. The CDR3 region is CASSFPGLRLGELFF. CDR3 nucleotide sequence: TGTGCCAGCAGCTTCCCGGGACTCCGCCTCGGGGAGCTGTTTTTT.

Only a few counts were recorded for this clone. V usage is TRBV18 and J usage is TRBJ1-1; D unclear. Germline CDR1 KGHSH, CDR2 LQKENI. V shed 2 bases and J shed 3 bases, with 7 bases lying between them. The CDR3 extends over 13 amino acids. The CDR3 DNA follows: TGTGCCAGCTCACCAGGGGAGGACACTGAAGCTTTCTTT. Residues: CASSPGEDTEAFF.

The chain joins TRBV7-3 to TRBJ2-7, with TRBD1 identical over 7 bases. V lost 2 bases to trimming and J lost 4 bases; unmatched junction nucleotides: 5. CDR1 and CDR2 (germline): SGHTA, FQGTGA. This CDR3 has 14 amino acids. CDR3 amino acids: CASSLEQGTYEQYF. The CDR3 coding sequence is TGTGCCAGCAGCTTAGAACAGGGGACGTACGAGCAGTACTTC. Full variable domain (remainder filled in from reference TRBV7-3 and TRBJ2-7): GAGVSQTPSNKVTEKGKYVELRCDPISGHTALYWYRQSLGQGPEFLIYFQGTGAADDSGLPNDRFFAVRPEGSVSTLKIQRTERGDSAVYLCASSLEQGTYEQYFGPGTRLTVT.

The chain couples TRBV28 to TRBJ2-7, with 14 bases identical to TRBD2. V shed 7 bases and J 12 bases; nucleotides not matched to a gene: 11. The germline V gene encodes CDR1 MDHEN and CDR2 SYDVKM. The CDR3 runs 14 residues. CDR3 residues: CASNSLGTSGSGYF. The CDR3 DNA sequence: TGTGCCAGCAATAGCCTTGGGACTAGCGGGAGCGGGTACTTC.

V usage is TRBV25-1 and J usage is TRBJ2-1; 9 bases match TRBD2. This CDR3 is 17 amino acids long. V was pared by 2 bases and J by 4 bases, with 9 bases of the junction left unmatched. CDR1 and CDR2 from the germline V gene are MGHDK and SYGVNS. As DNA, the CDR3 is TGTGCCAGCAGTGAACTAGGGCTAGCGGGGAGGTACAATGAGCAGTTCTTC. Translation: CASSELGLAGRYNEQFF.

The chain joins TRBV28 to TRBJ2-2, with a weak D call TRBD2 (6 bases). V lost 6 bases, J lost 13 bases, and 12 bases lay in between. Germline CDR1 reads MDHEN; CDR2 reads SYDVKM. The CDR3 has 11 residues. This CDR3 is CASSTTRRLFF. The CDR3 DNA sequence: TGTGCCAGCAGCACGACTAGAAGGCTGTTTTTT.

This clone was seen a single time. V and J are TRBV18 and TRBJ1-2; 9 bases are a match to TRBD1. The V gene end was trimmed by 6 bases and the J gene end by 6 bases; junction bases not matched to a gene: 8. The CDR3 consists of 14 residues. CDR1 KGHSH and CDR2 LQKENI come from the germline V gene. The CDR3 DNA reads as TGTGCCAGCTCTCCCGTCGGACAGGGGCATGGCTACACCTTC. It is translated as CASSPVGQGHGYTF.

This clone is labeled as medium-sized. The CDR3 DNA reads as TGTGCCAGCAGTGAAGGGCGGATCACTAACTATGGCTACACCTTC. It encodes CASSEGRITNYGYTF. This chain connects TRBV2 to TRBJ1-2, with D unresolved. Germline loops: CDR1 SNHLY, CDR2 FYNNEI. The CDR3 consists of 15 residues. Trimming took off 1 base at V and 0 bases at J, with 9 bases between the two ends.

The gene calls are TRBV4-1 and TRBJ2-1; 12 positions match TRBD2. Germline-derived CDR1 and CDR2 are MGHRA and YSYEKL. This CDR3 spans 17 amino acids. V dropped 0 bases and J dropped 4; count of bases not matched to a gene: 4. CDR3 coding DNA: TGCGCCAGCAGCCAAGATAGGACTAGCGGGATATACAATGAGCAGTTCTTC. Translation: CASSQDRTSGIYNEQFF.

This rearrangement joins TRBV11-2 to TRBJ1-4; D is unresolved. Germline values: CDR1 SGHAT, CDR2 FQNNGV. V gave up 0 bases and J gave up 4 bases, with 3 bases separating them. The length of the CDR3 is 13 residues. The chain's CDR3 is CASSLDHNEKLFF. DNA for the CDR3: TGTGCCAGCAGCTTAGACCATAATGAAAAACTGTTTTTT.